A selection of T cell receptor beta chains follows, all from one sample in a study of PD-1 blockade in mismatch repair-deficient tumors. Generated by immunoSEQ multiplex PCR, the TCRdb table keeps only in-frame clones and is missing some. The sample includes approximately 15,000 clones, roughly 88% of them seen just once. The specimen comprised PBMCs, sampled approximately 14 weeks after starting pembrolizumab. The receptors stem from an adult with mismatch repair-deficient cancer. CDR3s include the opening cysteine and the closing phenylalanine or tryptophan. D genes are given only for firm matches. Clone size appears in some rows only: once, few, many, or a class for an expanded clone.

CDR3nt	CDR3aa	v_gene	d_gene	abundance	j_gene
TGTGCCAGCAGTTTGTGGGAAGGGGGCGTTTACGAGCAGTACTTC	CASSLWEGGVYEQYF	TRBV28	TRBD1	few	TRBJ2-7
TGTGCCAGCTCACCAGAGCGGGAGAACACAGATACGCAGTATTTT	CASSPERENTDTQYF	TRBV18	TRBD2	NA	TRBJ2-3
TGTGCCAGCAGCTTAAAGATGCACCGGGACAGCTATGGCTACACCTTC	CASSLKMHRDSYGYTF	TRBV13	TRBD1	NA	TRBJ1-2
TGTGCCGTCGAACGGGCAGGGGGCCAGAGCATAGCCAAAAACATTCAGTACTTC	CAVERAGGQSIAKNIQYF	TRBV7-9	TRBD1	NA	TRBJ2-4
TGTGCCAGCAGCTTGGGGGGGGGCGCGGGAGTGTTAGTGCAGTTCTTC	CASSLGGGAGVLVQFF	TRBV5-4	NA	NA	TRBJ2-1
TGCGCCAGCAGCCCGGGACAGGATTTGACAACTAATGAAAAACTGTTTTTT	CASSPGQDLTTNEKLFF	TRBV4-1	TRBD1	once	TRBJ1-4
TGTGCCAGCAGTTTGGGCGGGCTACCTAACTATGGCTACACCTTC	CASSLGGLPNYGYTF	TRBV27	NA	NA	TRBJ1-2
TGTGCCATCGGGGACAACCTGGGGGTGGACGAGCAGTACTTC	CAIGDNLGVDEQYF	TRBV10-3	NA	NA	TRBJ2-7
TGTGCCAGTAGCTTCCAGGGGGCGACCTATGGCTACACCTTC	CASSFQGATYGYTF	TRBV19	TRBD1	NA	TRBJ1-2
TGTGCCAGCAGCGTTTCGCAGGGGGTGACAGATACGCAGTATTTT	CASSVSQGVTDTQYF	TRBV9	TRBD1	NA	TRBJ2-3
TGTGCCAGCAGCTTGGCCGGGGGGCTAGTTCAAGAGACCCAGTACTTC	CASSLAGGLVQETQYF	TRBV5-6	NA	NA	TRBJ2-5
TGCGCCAGCAGACAGGGGCCGACAAACACTGAAGCTTTCTTT	CASRQGPTNTEAFF	TRBV5-1	TRBD1	NA	TRBJ1-1
TGTGCCTCCACAGGGGCTGAAGCTTTCTTT	CASTGAEAFF	TRBV30	TRBD1	few	TRBJ1-1
TGTGCCAGCAGTTTTCTTCCTGGAAACACCATATATTTT	CASSFLPGNTIYF	TRBV28	NA	NA	TRBJ1-3
TGTGCCAGCGGACCTTCCGTCGACAGCTACGAGCAGTACTTC	CASGPSVDSYEQYF	TRBV14	NA	NA	TRBJ2-7
TGTGCCAGCAGTGAAGACGGGAGCTCTGGAAACACCATATATTTT	CASSEDGSSGNTIYF	TRBV2	NA	NA	TRBJ1-3
TGTGCCAGCAGCTTATCAGGTCCCGGGGGGGAGACCCAGTACTTC	CASSLSGPGGETQYF	TRBV7-3	TRBD2	NA	TRBJ2-5
TGTGCCAGCAGCCAGCGTCATACTATGGCTAGGACCTTC	CASSQRHTMARTF	TRBV14	NA	NA	TRBJ1-2
TGTGCCAGCAGTTACGGGACAACGAACACTGAAGCTTTCTTT	CASSYGTTNTEAFF	TRBV6-5	NA	NA	TRBJ1-1
TGTGCCAGCATTCCGAACAGGGGATCCGCCGGGGAGCTGTTTTTT	CASIPNRGSAGELFF	TRBV27	TRBD1	NA	TRBJ2-2
TGTGCCAGCAGCGTAGGGTCGGGAGAAGGTCCGCAGTATTTT	CASSVGSGEGPQYF	TRBV9	NA	NA	TRBJ2-3
TGTGCCAGTAGTATAGAGGGCATTCCTGGAGGCTACACCTTC	CASSIEGIPGGYTF	TRBV19	NA	NA	TRBJ1-2
TGTGCCAGTAGCCCTAAGGGGGGGACAGGGGTTCAGCCCCAGCATTTT	CASSPKGGTGVQPQHF	TRBV19	TRBD1	NA	TRBJ1-5
TGTGCCAGCAGACGATTAAGCGGGAGTCTCACCGGGGAGCTGTTTTTT	CASRRLSGSLTGELFF	TRBV27	TRBD2	NA	TRBJ2-2
TGTGCCAGTAGTAAAACAGGGAACACTGAAGCTTTCTTT	CASSKTGNTEAFF	TRBV19	NA	NA	TRBJ1-1
TGTGCCAGCAGTTTAAACGGGGGGACCTACGAGCAGTACTTC	CASSLNGGTYEQYF	TRBV27	TRBD2	NA	TRBJ2-7